This TCR beta chain came from a study of early T cells in non-severe SARS-CoV-2 infection. Across the study: Chains were unpaired, as sequencing was done on bulk RNA from unsorted whole blood.

Unique molecular identifiers were added to individual cDNA molecules. TCRdb independently ran MiXCR on the 5' RACE reads; one entry per CDR3 protein. The data show some 88,000 distinct CDR3 sequences, around 16% seen once. This CDR3 comprises 15 residues. Germline loops: CDR1 LNHNV, CDR2 YYDKDF (reference sequence). Trimming took off 1 base at V and 0 bases at J, with 7 bases between the two ends. In this sample, this clonotype turned up a few times. Antigen unknown. Study conclusions and caveats: Anti-spike CD8 responses were favored by VDJdb matching, which missed private and CD4 specificities.

This sample comprised whole blood, obtained at baseline. The clonotype originates from an adult who was a healthcare worker with PCR-confirmed SARS-CoV-2 infection or an uninfected control (not recorded which). The chain links TRBV15 to TRBJ2-1; no reliable D call. CDR3 region: CATSRGGTSYNEQFF. In DNA form, the CDR3 reads TGTGCCACCAGCAGAGGTGGAACCTCCTACAATGAGCAGTTCTTC.